These 30 T cell receptor beta chains were sequenced from one sample in a study of T cells in Graves' hyperthyroidism and ophthalmopathy. There were TCR beta CDR3 regions amplified from RNA transcripts. The study used the HTBI primer set for a first-round RT-PCR of the TCR CDR3. TCRdb passed the multiplex PCR reads through MiXCR, listing each CDR3 protein once. The repertoire holds roughly 600,000 distinct CDR3 sequences, with more than 14% as singletons. The sequenced material came from blood. The receptor set was obtained from a woman aged 45-65 years with Graves' ophthalmopathy.

This clonotype has just a few counts. The J gene is TRBJ2-1, the V gene TRBV4-3; TRBD2 matches 8 bases. The V segment lost 1 base and the J segment 5 bases; nucleotides outside the gene matches: 7. Germline CDR1 is LGHNA and CDR2 is YSLEER. This CDR3 has 16 amino acids. This CDR3 reads CASSQAGGGKDNEQFF. The CDR3 DNA reads TGCGCCAGCAGCCAAGCGGGGGGGGGCAAAGACAATGAGCAGTTCTTC.

The chain recombines TRBV10-1 with TRBJ1-4; 7 bases agree with TRBD1. The CDR3 runs to 13 residues. CDR1 and CDR2 from the germline V gene are WNHNN and SYGVQD (reference sequence). The trim removed 9 bases at V and 6 bases at J, leaving 7 bases unmatched. CDR3 nucleotide sequence: TGCGCCAGTCACGGGACAGATCATGAAAAACTGTTTTTT. This encodes CASHGTDHEKLFF.

The sample holds many counts of this clonotype. The chain recombines TRBV19 with TRBJ2-7; 10 bases match TRBD1. Unmatched junction bases numbered 17, after V lost 3 bases and J lost 3 bases. The germline V gene encodes CDR1 LNHDA and CDR2 SQIVND (reference sequence). The CDR3 sequence is 19 residues long. CDR3 in DNA: TGTGCCAGTAGTATCTTCCCGGGACAGGGGAGGAGTTCCCACTACGAGCAGTACTTC. The encoded protein is CASSIFPGQGRSSHYEQYF.

This clonotype was observed a handful of times. The J gene is TRBJ1-6, the V gene TRBV6-4; 8 bases map to TRBD1. This CDR3 has 15 residues. The germline V gene has CDR1 MRHNA and CDR2 SNTAGT. Trimming took 2 bases from V and 5 from J; bases not matched to a gene: 2. The CDR3 DNA reads TGTGCCAGCAGTGACGGGGGACAGGATAATTCACCCCTCCACTTT. Encoded protein: CASSDGGQDNSPLHF.

This clonotype was seen repeatedly, ten times or more. V and J are TRBV6-1 and TRBJ2-7, with 12 bases identical to TRBD2. The trim removed 0 bases at V and 7 bases at J, leaving 13 bases unmatched. There are 18 residues in the CDR3. In germline, CDR1 is MNHNS, CDR2 SASEGT. CDR3 loop: CASSEAAGLAGRLREQYF. CDR3 DNA sequence: TGTGCCAGCAGTGAAGCGGCAGGACTAGCGGGAAGGCTGAGGGAGCAGTACTTC.

Only a few counts were recorded for this clonotype. The CDR3: CASSQRSRSTDTQYF. In nucleotides, the CDR3 is TGCGCCAGCAGCCAAAGGTCGCGGAGCACAGATACGCAGTATTTT. The chain recombines TRBV4-1 with TRBJ2-3; D is uncertain. The CDR3 loop spans 15 amino acids. V shed 2 bases and J shed 0 bases, with 9 bases lying between them. Germline V gene lookup returns CDR1 MGHRA and CDR2 YSYEKL.

The rearrangement uses TRBV10-2 and TRBJ2-5; 14 bases are shared with TRBD2. Trimming cost V 3 bases and J 5 bases; bases outside gene matches: 11. This CDR3 has 18 residues. Germline-derived CDR1 and CDR2 are WSHSY and SAAADI. CDR3 in DNA: TGCGCCAGCAGTGACGGGACTAGCGGGAGTATATTAAGGGAGACCCAGTACTTC. It translates to CASSDGTSGSILRETQYF.

This clonotype was observed many times. The chain uses TRBV5-1 and TRBJ1-5, with D uncertain. The CDR3 is made up of 14 amino acids. Trimming removed 4 bases at V and 4 bases at J, with 12 bases between. Germline V lookup: CDR1 SGHRS, CDR2 YFSETQ. CDR3 DNA: TGCGCCAGCAGCCCCGGAACCTCAAATCAGCCCCAGCATTTT. Protein: CASSPGTSNQPQHF.

This clonotype was observed a few times. The rearrangement joins TRBV4-1 to TRBJ2-7; TRBD2 matches at 8 bases. The CDR3 spans 15 residues. Per germline, CDR1 MGHRA and CDR2 YSYEKL. V lost 0 bases and J lost 2; bases outside the gene matches: 3. The CDR3 DNA is TGCGCCAGCAGCCAAGAGCGGGGGGCCGCCTACGAGCAGTACTTC. Translation: CASSQERGAAYEQYF.

This clonotype was seen repeatedly, ten times or more. CDR3 loop: CASNRDAMNTEAFF. The CDR3 nucleotides read TGCGCCAGCAATCGTGACGCTATGAACACTGAAGCTTTCTTT. The chain uses TRBV5-1 and TRBJ1-1; D remains ambiguous. The germline V and J ends were trimmed by 6 bases and 0 bases, with 12 bases remaining between them. Germline V lookup: CDR1 SGHRS, CDR2 YFSETQ. The CDR3 contains 14 residues.

V usage is TRBV6-2 or TRBV6-3 and J usage is TRBJ2-1; the match to TRBD2 covers 10 bases. The trim removed 6 bases at V and 6 bases at J, leaving 11 bases unmatched. This CDR3 has 16 amino acids. The V gene's germline CDR1 is MNHEY and CDR2 SVGEGT. The CDR3 nucleotides read TGTGCCAGCAGACGGGACCTAGCGGGAGTAAGCAATGAGCAGTTCTTC. It encodes CASRRDLAGVSNEQFF.

There are many counts of this clonotype. The chain carries TRBV20-1 and TRBJ2-5, with D unresolved. Germline V gene lookup returns CDR1 DFQATT and CDR2 SNEGSKA (reference sequence). V gave up 2 bases and J gave up 2 bases, with 15 bases separating them. CDR3 length: 15 amino acids. The CDR3 DNA is TGCAGTGCTAGACAACCCAGGAGCCCACAAGAGACCCAGTACTTC. Its protein product is CSARQPRSPQETQYF.

At least ten counts were recorded for this clonotype. The rearrangement joins TRBV3-1 to TRBJ1-5; TRBD1 might be the D (5 bases). This CDR3 spans 15 amino acids. The germline V and J ends were trimmed by 0 bases and 1 base, with 7 bases remaining between them. The germline CDR1 and CDR2 sequences are LGHDT and YNNKEL (reference sequence). The CDR3 DNA reads as TGTGCCAGCAGCCAAGAATGGGGGAGCAATCAGCCCCAGCATTTT. Amino acid sequence: CASSQEWGSNQPQHF.

Only a few counts were recorded for this clonotype. The rearrangement uses TRBV28 and TRBJ2-1; D unclear. The J call may be incorrect, as the DNA end agrees better with TRBJ2-7. This CDR3 has 12 amino acids. The germline V gene has CDR1 MDHEN and CDR2 SYDVKM. This CDR3 reads CASIGSYNEQYF. The DNA of the CDR3 is TGTGCCAGCATTGGCAGCTACAATGAGCAGTACTTC.

This clonotype has ten or more counts. The J gene is TRBJ2-1, the V gene TRBV11-2; 10 nucleotides match TRBD2. Unmatched junction bases numbered 10, after V lost 5 bases and J lost 6 bases. This CDR3 comprises 16 residues. Per germline, CDR1 SGHAT and CDR2 FQNNGV. The CDR3 here is CASSPRGLAYGNEQFF. The CDR3 DNA reads TGTGCCAGCAGCCCGCGGGGACTAGCGTATGGCAATGAGCAGTTCTTC.

This clonotype was observed at least ten times. The V and J genes are TRBV24-1 and TRBJ1-2, with TRBD1 as a possible D gene (5 bases). V was pared by 4 bases and J by 0 bases, with 20 bases between. CDR3 size: 18 residues. From germline, CDR1 is KGHDR and CDR2 SFDVKD. The CDR3 sequence: CATSDPRTTSPSNYGYTF. The DNA for the CDR3 is TGTGCCACCAGTGACCCCCGGACAACCAGCCCTTCTAACTATGGCTACACCTTC.

This clonotype has ten or more counts. The genes are TRBV6-1 and TRBJ1-5; 8 nucleotides agree with TRBD1. Germline loops: CDR1 MNHNS, CDR2 SASEGT. This CDR3 spans 13 amino acids. J gave up 6 bases and V 7 bases, and 5 bases lay outside the gene matches. The CDR3 spells CASNQGAGQPQHF. The DNA of the CDR3 is TGTGCCAGCAATCAGGGGGCGGGTCAGCCCCAGCATTTT.

There are a few counts of this clonotype. The V and J genes are TRBV5-5 and TRBJ1-2; D is undetermined. Trimming removed 5 bases from V and 6 bases from J, with 11 bases in between. Germline V gene sequence: CDR1 SGHKS, CDR2 YYEKEE (reference sequence). CDR3 length equals 12 residues. Here the CDR3 reads CASSFGRDGYTF. CDR3 bases: TGTGCCAGCAGTTTCGGACGGGATGGCTACACCTTC.

The J gene is TRBJ2-7, the V gene TRBV7-9; D might be TRBD1 (5 bases). The CDR3 runs to 12 residues. V was pared by 5 bases and J by 3 bases, with 8 bases between. CDR1 and CDR2 (germline): SEHNR, FQNEAQ (reference sequence). The CDR3 spells CASSKQVYEQYF. As DNA, the CDR3 is TGTGCCAGCAGCAAACAGGTCTACGAGCAGTACTTC.

This clonotype was detected many times. The chain couples TRBV3-1 to TRBJ1-1, with unresolved D. The CDR3 sequence is 17 residues long. CDR1 and CDR2 from the germline V gene are LGHDT and YNNKEL (reference sequence). Deletions cut 0 bases from V and 0 bases from J, with 14 bases between. The CDR3 reads CASSQEKLGSVNTEAFF. CDR3 nucleotide sequence: TGTGCCAGCAGCCAAGAAAAACTTGGATCGGTGAACACTGAAGCTTTCTTT.

This clonotype was recorded at least ten times. The chain has TRBV27 and TRBJ1-4; D uncertain. Germline loops: CDR1 MNHEY, CDR2 SMNVEV (reference sequence). V lost 2 bases, J lost 6 bases, and 13 bases lay in between. This CDR3 contains 15 residues. The CDR3, as DNA: TGTGCCAGCAGTTTAGTGGGGTTCGGGGATGAAAAACTGTTTTTT. Amino acids: CASSLVGFGDEKLFF.

This clonotype was seen repeatedly, ten times or more. The gene calls are TRBV6-2 or TRBV6-3 and TRBJ2-7; D is perhaps TRBD2 (7 bases). V gave up 8 bases and J gave up 6 bases, with 14 bases separating them. Germline loops: CDR1 MNHEY, CDR2 SVGEGT. The CDR3 totals 12 residues. CDR3 sequence reads: CASYRGGGEQYF. The CDR3, as DNA: TGTGCCAGCTACCGGGGAGGGGGCGAGCAGTACTTC.

Regarding this clonotype: This may be a read error: a much more frequent sequence differs by one nucleotide. The CDR3 DNA reads TGTGCCAGCAGTTCCCGGGCAGGACGAGGGACCCAGTGCTTC. The encoded protein is CASSSRAGRGTQCF. The chain joins TRBV27 to TRBJ2-5; perhaps D is TRBD1 or TRBD2 (5 bases each). There are 14 residues in the CDR3. Germline CDR1 MNHEY, CDR2 SMNVEV (reference sequence).

The V call is TRBV12-3 or TRBV12-4, the J call TRBJ2-1, with 8 nucleotides matching TRBD2. The CDR3 contains 15 residues. V shed 6 bases and J 4 bases; nucleotides not matched to a gene: 8. The CDR3 loop reads CASSSPGGRYNEQFF. In DNA form, the CDR3 reads TGTGCCAGCAGCAGCCCTGGCGGGAGGTACAATGAGCAGTTCTTC.

Many counts were recorded for this clonotype. The rearrangement joins TRBV28 to TRBJ2-2; 11 bases map to TRBD2. The CDR3 contains 15 residues. After removal of 5 bases from V and 4 bases from J, the junction contained 3 bases not matched to a gene. Germline-derived CDR1 and CDR2 are MDHEN and SYDVKM. Here the CDR3 reads CASSATSGSTGELFF. CDR3 sequence (DNA): TGTGCCAGCAGTGCCACTAGCGGGAGCACCGGGGAGCTGTTTTTT.

This clonotype was picked up many times. This chain joins TRBV6-1 and TRBJ1-2; D is unresolved. Germline CDR1 reads MNHNS; CDR2 reads SASEGT. The V end was cut by 4 bases, the J end by 5 bases, with 14 bases between. This CDR3 is built from 14 residues. CDR3 region: CASSAGLMEYGYTF. The CDR3 bases are TGTGCCAGCAGTGCCGGACTTATGGAATATGGCTACACCTTC.

The gene calls are TRBV24-1 and TRBJ2-1; 14 bases align to TRBD2. Germline lookup yields CDR1 KGHDR and CDR2 SFDVKD. Germline trimming cut 4 bases from V and 4 bases from J; bases unmatched to any gene: 5. CDR3 length: 17 amino acids. The CDR3 region has the DNA TGTGCCACCAGTGACCGGGGACTAGCGGGAGCGTACAATGAGCAGTTCTTC. Translation gives CATSDRGLAGAYNEQFF.

This rearrangement joins TRBV15 to TRBJ1-2; 8 positions agree with TRBD1. Unmatched junction bases numbered 7, after V lost 2 bases and J lost 5 bases. Germline V gives CDR1 LNHNV, CDR2 YYDKDF (reference sequence). This CDR3 is built from 15 residues. CDR3 residues: CATSRPLGQVYGYTF. CDR3 in DNA: TGTGCCACCAGCAGACCCTTGGGACAGGTGTATGGCTACACCTTC.

In its sample, this clonotype was seen many times. The chain combines TRBV24-1 with TRBJ2-1; 8 bases line up with TRBD2. Trimming at V came to 1 base and at J to 4 bases, leaving 20 bases not matched to a gene. This CDR3 spans 21 amino acids. CDR1 and CDR2 from the germline V gene are KGHDR and SFDVKD. The CDR3 region is CATSDFGPGSDSGGPYNEQFF. CDR3 bases: TGTGCCACCAGTGATTTCGGTCCCGGCTCCGATTCGGGAGGGCCGTACAATGAGCAGTTCTTC.

This clonotype was picked up many times. The chain has TRBV6-5 and TRBJ1-5; D not certain. CDR3 size: 15 residues. Per germline, CDR1 MNHEY and CDR2 SVGAGI. V lost 0 bases, J lost 3 bases, and 9 bases lay in between. This CDR3 is CASSYSRGDNQPQHF. The CDR3 DNA reads TGTGCCAGCAGTTACTCCCGGGGAGACAATCAGCCCCAGCATTTT.